The 25 T cell receptor beta chains reported below all come from one sample, sequenced in a study of cytomegalovirus exposure and HLA in healthy donors (dated by TCRdb to about 2017). Libraries were constructed by the immunoSEQ multiplex PCR assay. A mixture of 60 forward primers for TCR Vbeta segments and 13 reverse primers for TCR Jbeta segments was used in the multiplex PCR. TCRdb carries this immuneACCESS record with in-frame sequences only. Its versions omit some clonotypes, under half of them owing to an unresolved V gene in the studies checked, with the rest unexplained. In this sample the table shows about 140,000 clones, approximately 65% of which occur a single time. Together, the top ten hold 6% to 8% of the sample. The sequenced sample was PBMCs. The receptors here all came from a woman aged 60-75 years in good health and CMV-seronegative.

The chain recombines TRBV5-1 with TRBJ2-2, with 8 bases lining up with TRBD1. This CDR3 is 15 amino acids long. V was pared by 0 bases and J by 3 bases, with 1 base of the junction left unmatched. Per the germline V gene, CDR1 is SGHRS and CDR2 is YFSETQ. CDR3 residues: CASSLEDRDTGELFF. In DNA, the CDR3 is TGCGCCAGCAGCTTGGAGGACAGGGACACCGGGGAGCTGTTTTTT.

In this sample, this clone turned up a few times. The J gene is TRBJ1-1, the V gene TRBV25-1; D is undetermined. The CDR3 is 13 residues long. CDR1 is MGHDK and CDR2 is SYGVNS in the germline V gene. The V gene lost 3 bases and the J gene lost 1 base, with 6 bases spanning the gap. The CDR3 DNA reads as TGTGCCAGCAGTGATTCAGGGAACACTGAAGCTTTCTTT. Translating it yields CASSDSGNTEAFF.

V usage is TRBV5-5 and J usage is TRBJ2-1, with 9 positions matching TRBD2. This CDR3 is 15 amino acids long. After removal of 4 bases from V and 7 bases from J, the junction contained 9 bases not matched to a gene. Germline V gene sequence: CDR1 SGHKS, CDR2 YYEKEE (reference sequence). CDR3 in amino acids: CASSQIAGAGNEQFF. In DNA form, the CDR3 reads TGTGCCAGCAGCCAAATAGCGGGGGCTGGGAATGAGCAGTTCTTC.

V is TRBV7-8 and J is TRBJ1-1, with D possibly being TRBD1 (5 bases). The ends were cut back, 2 bases at V and 4 bases at J, with 11 bases in the middle. Germline-derived CDR1 and CDR2 are SGHVS and FQNEAQ. The CDR3 extends over 14 amino acids. In nucleotides, the CDR3 is TGTGCCAGCAGCTTACAGGGAACAGGCACTGAAGCTTTCTTT. It is translated as CASSLQGTGTEAFF.

The gene calls are TRBV18 and TRBJ2-7; 10 nucleotides match TRBD2. Germline V gives CDR1 KGHSH, CDR2 LQKENI. The length of the CDR3 is 15 residues. J lost 7 bases, V lost 4 bases, and 10 bases had no gene match. The DNA of the CDR3 is TGTGCCAGCTCACTTCAGCGGGAGGGCCGAGATGAGCAGTACTTC. Translating gives CASSLQREGRDEQYF.

This chain uses TRBV6-6 with TRBJ1-3; the match to TRBD1 covers 7 bases. The CDR3 runs 15 residues. The V and J ends lost 5 bases and 4 bases, in that order; junction bases with no gene match: 8. Germline V CDR1 and CDR2: MNHNY, SVGAGI (reference sequence). Here the CDR3 reads CASSTTGDSGNTIYF. The CDR3 bases are TGTGCCAGCAGTACAACAGGGGACTCGGGAAACACCATATATTTT.

The chain joins TRBV10-1 to TRBJ2-4; D might be TRBD2 (7 bases). Germline V gene sequence: CDR1 WNHNN, CDR2 SYGVQD (reference sequence). The CDR3 loop spans 17 amino acids. Deletions cut 0 bases from V and 6 bases from J, with 18 bases between. CDR3 amino acids: CASSESNWGGRGNIQYF. The CDR3 DNA is TGCGCCAGCAGTGAGTCGAATTGGGGGGGCCGGGGAAACATTCAGTACTTC.

The chain carries TRBV5-6 and TRBJ2-7; weak D call: TRBD2 (6 bases). Trimming left V 2 bases short and J 6 bases short, with 9 bases between. This CDR3 region has 12 residues. Germline CDR1 reads SGHDT; CDR2 reads YYEEEE. CDR3: CASSFFSGEQYF. For the CDR3, the DNA is TGTGCCAGCAGCTTTTTTAGCGGCGAGCAGTACTTC.

The CDR3 nucleotides are TGTGCCAGCAGTGAAGTTCAGCGACAGGGCGGATATGGCTACACCTTC. This sequence encodes CASSEVQRQGGYGYTF. The rearrangement uses TRBV2 and TRBJ1-2; 7 positions agree with TRBD1. CDR1 and CDR2 (germline): SNHLY, FYNNEI. V gave up 1 base and J gave up 5 bases; unmatched junction bases: 10. The CDR3 is made up of 16 amino acids. Full variable domain (missing parts from reference TRBV2 and TRBJ1-2): EPEVTQTPSHQVTQMGQEVILRCVPISNHLYFYWYRQILGQKVEFLVSFYNNEISEKSEIFDDQFSVERPDGSNFTLKIRSTKLEDSAMYFCASSEVQRQGGYGYTFGSGTRLTVV.

This chain connects TRBV28 to TRBJ1-4; D possibly corresponds to TRBD1 (5 bases). The CDR3 is 16 amino acids. From germline, CDR1 is MDHEN and CDR2 SYDVKM. Trimming took off 6 bases at V and 7 bases at J, with 21 bases between the two ends. The CDR3 reads CASSTSLPGGSEKLFF. In DNA, the CDR3 is TGTGCCAGCAGCACCTCCCTACCTGGGGGGAGTGAAAAACTGTTTTTT.

This sequence joins TRBV6-5 and TRBJ2-3; 7 bases are shared with TRBD2. V lost 4 bases, J lost 4 bases, and 5 bases stayed unmatched. Looked up from germline, CDR1 is MNHEY and CDR2 is SVGAGI. The CDR3 loop spans 14 amino acids. CDR3 sequence: CASSLGGGADTQYF. The CDR3 bases are TGTGCCAGCAGTTTGGGGGGAGGGGCAGATACGCAGTATTTT.

V usage is TRBV2 and J usage is TRBJ1-1, with D possibly TRBD1 on 6 matching bases. The V end lost 8 bases, the J end lost 1 base, and 14 bases lay between the germline ends. Germline assignment: CDR1 SNHLY and CDR2 FYNNEI. The CDR3 length is 14 residues. The CDR3 sequence is CASGWGGANTEAFF. The CDR3 DNA reads as TGTGCCAGCGGATGGGGGGGGGCGAACACTGAAGCTTTCTTT.

The gene calls are TRBV18 and TRBJ2-2, with 7 bases fitting TRBD1. CDR1 is KGHSH, CDR2 LQKENI, per germline. The CDR3 sequence is 15 residues long. V was pared by 2 bases and J by 6 bases, with 6 bases of the junction left unmatched. The CDR3, as DNA: TGTGCCAGCTCACCAGACAGGGTTATGGCCGGGGAGCTGTTTTTT. Amino acids: CASSPDRVMAGELFF.

A few counts support this clone. V and J are TRBV5-4 and TRBJ2-3; the D is unclear. This CDR3 has 11 amino acids. Per germline, CDR1 SGHNT and CDR2 YYREEE (reference sequence). V was shortened by 2 bases and J by 6 bases, with 4 bases between the two germline ends. CDR3 amino acids: CASSFGDTQYF. CDR3 nucleotide sequence: TGTGCCAGCAGCTTCGGGGATACGCAGTATTTT.

This rearrangement joins TRBV6-6 to TRBJ1-5, with TRBD1 identical over 7 bases. This CDR3 is built from 16 residues. Germline lookup yields CDR1 MNHNY and CDR2 SVGAGI (reference sequence). V lost 0 bases to trimming and J lost 7 bases; unmatched junction nucleotides: 9. CDR3 coding DNA: TGTGCCAGCAGTTACTCCAGGGGGTCTGAATCGCAGCCCCAGCATTTT. It translates to CASSYSRGSESQPQHF.

This clone came up a few times. The chain employs TRBV7-2 and TRBJ2-3; 11 nucleotides match TRBD2. The trim removed 8 bases at V and 6 bases at J, leaving 10 bases unmatched. CDR3 length: 15 residues. The germline V gene encodes CDR1 SGHTA and CDR2 FQGNSA. The CDR3 nucleotides are TGTGCCAGCGGCGACGGGACTAGCGGTTGGGATACGCAGTATTTT. It yields the protein CASGDGTSGWDTQYF.

The CDR3 protein is CAISDEGAHSEQYF. CDR3 nucleotide sequence: TGTGCCATCAGTGATGAAGGGGCCCACTCCGAGCAGTACTTC. V gene TRBV10-3 combines with J gene TRBJ2-7, with D perhaps TRBD1 (5 bases). V dropped 3 bases and J dropped 6 bases, with 15 bases sitting between them. The CDR3 consists of 14 residues. Germline assignment: CDR1 ENHRY and CDR2 SYGVKD.

The CDR3 protein is CASSDPGLAGEQYF. The DNA of the CDR3 is TGTGCCAGCAGTGATCCCGGACTAGCGGGCGAGCAGTACTTC. The chain combines TRBV25-1 with TRBJ2-7; 11 bases are shared with TRBD2. CDR1 and CDR2 from the germline V gene are MGHDK and SYGVNS. Trimming took 3 bases from V and 6 from J; bases not matched to a gene: 4. This CDR3 is built from 14 residues.

The genes are TRBV5-4 and TRBJ1-4; 7 bases are a match to TRBD1. Trimming removed 3 bases from V and 5 bases from J; junction bases left unmatched: 7. There are 15 residues in the CDR3. The V gene's germline CDR1 is SGHNT and CDR2 YYREEE (reference sequence). As DNA, the CDR3 is TGTGCCAGCAGCTCGGCAGGGGGAGTAAATGAAAAACTGTTTTTT. The encoded protein is CASSSAGGVNEKLFF.

The V gene is TRBV6-5, the J gene TRBJ1-4; D gene ambiguous. The CDR3 covers 15 residues. Germline V lookup: CDR1 MNHEY, CDR2 SVGAGI. The ends were cut back, 6 bases at V and 0 bases at J, with 11 bases in the middle. The CDR3 DNA reads as TGTGCCAGCAGACCACTTCCAACAACTAATGAAAAACTGTTTTTT. This codes for CASRPLPTTNEKLFF.

The chain employs TRBV11-1 and TRBJ2-4; 7 bases line up with TRBD2. The CDR3 totals 14 residues. V was pared by 5 bases and J by 7 bases, with 8 bases of the junction left unmatched. The V gene's germline CDR1 is SGHAT and CDR2 FQDESV (reference sequence). CDR3 amino acids: CASSPLGRGNIQYF. The CDR3 nucleotides are TGTGCCAGCAGCCCCCTGGGGCGGGGGAACATTCAGTACTTC.

The chain links TRBV11-3 to TRBJ2-7; 11 positions match TRBD2. Germline V CDR1 and CDR2: SGHNT, YENEEA. This CDR3 has 15 amino acids. V was pared by 5 bases and J by 7 bases, with 10 bases of the junction left unmatched. As DNA, the CDR3 is TGTGCCAGCAGCGTAGGGACTAGCGGACACGAGGAGCAGTACTTC. It specifies CASSVGTSGHEEQYF. The full variable domain, in which reference TRBV11-3 and TRBJ2-7 provide the parts outside the CDR3, is EAGVVQSPRYKIIEKKQPVAFWCNPISGHNTLYWYLQNLGQGPELLIRYENEEAVDDSQLPKDRFSAERLKGVDSTLKIQPAELGDSAVYLCASSVGTSGHEEQYFGPGTRLTVT.

This clone was detected a few times. The chain uses TRBV7-2 and TRBJ2-1, with 11 bases matching TRBD2. Germline CDR1 SGHTA, CDR2 FQGNSA. The CDR3 covers 16 residues. Trimming removed 1 base from V and 7 bases from J; junction bases left unmatched: 6. CDR3 residues: CASSLDSGRARNEQFF. The CDR3 DNA sequence: TGTGCCAGCAGCTTAGATAGCGGGAGGGCTAGGAATGAGCAGTTCTTC.

The chain carries TRBV5-1 and TRBJ1-1; D not resolved. Deletions cut 4 bases from V and 4 bases from J, with 14 bases between. The germline CDR1 and CDR2 sequences are SGHRS and YFSETQ. The CDR3 has 14 residues. CDR3 bases: TGCGCCAGCAGCCCTAGTCGAGTGGGCACTGAAGCTTTCTTT. This gives the protein CASSPSRVGTEAFF. Drawing the rest from reference TRBV5-1 and TRBJ1-1, the complete variable domain is KAGVTQTPRYLIKTRGQQVTLSCSPISGHRSVSWYQQTPGQGLQFLFEYFSETQRNKGNFPGRFSGRQFSNSRSEMNVSTLELGDSALYLCASSPSRVGTEAFFGQGTRLTVV.

V and J are TRBV6-6 and TRBJ2-7; 11 nucleotides line up with TRBD2. The germline CDR1 and CDR2 sequences are MNHNY and SVGAGI (reference sequence). V shed 6 bases and J 5 bases; nucleotides not matched to a gene: 12. This CDR3 is built from 16 residues. CDR3 amino acids: CASRPISSGGPHEQYF. The CDR3, as DNA: TGTGCCAGCAGACCAATTTCTAGCGGGGGGCCCCACGAGCAGTACTTC.